This is a list of T cell receptor beta chains from one sample in a study of Graves' ophthalmopathy and Graves' hyperthyroidism. TCRdb re-called the multiplex PCR reads through MiXCR, storing one row per CDR3 protein. The sample yields some 350,000 distinct CDR3 sequences, about 18% seen once. The sequencing input was peripheral blood. These TCRs come from an adult woman with stable Graves' hyperthyroidism. The CDR3 runs from the conserved cysteine through the conserved F or W. D genes are given only for firm matches. Some rows have no size entry. The others give once, few or many, or a class for an expanded clone.

>once|TRBV6-1|TRBJ1-1|NA
TGTGCCAGCACCATTGGCCCAGGGATCGACACTGAAGCTTTCTTT
CASTIGPGIDTEAFF
>many|TRBV12-3/TRBV12-4|TRBJ1-1|TRBD1
TGTGCCAGCAGTTCCCGGAGATGGACAGGTTTGAACACTGAAGCTTTCTTT
CASSSRRWTGLNTEAFF
>many|TRBV10-2|TRBJ1-5|NA
TGCGCCAGCAGTGGGTCCCGTCATCAGCCCCAGCATTTT
CASSGSRHQPQHF
>many|TRBV24-1|TRBJ2-2|NA
TGTGCCACCAGACAGGGGGGGTCCGGGGAGCTGTTTTTT
CATRQGGSGELFF
>once|TRBV6-2/TRBV6-3|TRBJ1-5|NA
TGTGCCAGCAGTTCAGGGGAGATTCAGCCCCAGCATTTT
CASSSGEIQPQHF
>NA|TRBV6-5|TRBJ1-2|NA
TGTGCCAGCAGTTACTCGGACGTGTACTATGGCTACACCTTC
CASSYSDVYYGYTF
>NA|TRBV6-1|TRBJ1-2|NA
TGTGCCAGCACGGGGGGGCCTGACTATGGCTACACCTTC
CASTGGPDYGYTF
>NA|TRBV19|TRBJ1-5|TRBD1
TGTGCCAGTAGTGTCTACCGGGACAGGCGAAATCAGCCCCAGCATTTT
CASSVYRDRRNQPQHF
>many|TRBV7-6|TRBJ2-2|NA
TGTGCCAGCAGCCCTCGGAGGGGGGAGCTGTTTTTT
CASSPRRGELFF
>many|TRBV6-5|TRBJ2-7|TRBD1
TGTGCCAGCAGTTACTTGGGGACAGGTCCCAACGAGCAGTACTTC
CASSYLGTGPNEQYF
>many|TRBV12-3/TRBV12-4|TRBJ1-3|NA
TGTGCCAGCAGTTTTTGGACAGCTGGAAACACCATATATTTT
CASSFWTAGNTIYF
>NA|TRBV10-2|TRBJ2-1|NA
TGCGCCAGCAGTGACCCTCCCTACAATGAGAAGTTCTTC
CASSDPPYNEKFF
>many|TRBV12-3/TRBV12-4|TRBJ1-1|NA
TGTGCCAGCACCCCGTTTGGGGTAACTGAAGCTTTCTTT
CASTPFGVTEAFF
>many|TRBV7-9|TRBJ2-7|NA
TGTGCCAGCAGCCCGGACAGGAGGGGGAAGTACTTC
CASSPDRRGKYF
>many|TRBV27|TRBJ1-2|TRBD1
TGTGCCAGCAGTTCGAGTGCAGGACAGGGCCCTACCTATGGCTACACCTTC
CASSSSAGQGPTYGYTF
>many|TRBV6-2/TRBV6-3|TRBJ2-5|TRBD1
TGTGCCAGCAGTTCCGTGACAGGGGAGACCCAGTACTTC
CASSSVTGETQYF
>many|TRBV10-3|TRBJ2-2|TRBD1
TGTGCCATCAGTGAGTCCCCACCGGGACAGGGAGGAGGCACCGGGGAGCTGTTTTTT
CAISESPPGQGGGTGELFF